This entry is about one T cell receptor beta chain. Its cognate antigen is unknown. This sample stems from a study of STAT5B mutations in CD4+ large granular lymphocyte leukemia. Looking at the study overall: Healthy donors showed HLA-associated enrichment of the CDR3 'QG' motif. Study-wide points: Without HLA matching, higher CD4+ than CD8+ T-LGLL clonality could reflect small sample size.

The CDR3 totals 16 residues. V lost 2 bases, J lost 0 bases, and 0 bases stayed unmatched. Germline V lookup: CDR1 SGHTA, CDR2 FQGNSA. Using immunoSEQ multiplex PCR, the repertoire was profiled, and TCRdb retains in-frame clones only, with some absent. The sample yields tens of thousands of clones, around two thirds seen once. Buffy coats from healthy blood donors served as controls. Sequencing used CD4+ T cells from blood buffy coats. This clonotype originated in a human donor in good health. The chain is built from TRBV7-2 and TRBJ2-2; TRBD2 matches 10 bases. The DNA for the CDR3 is TGTGCCAGCAGCTTACTAGCGGGGGCGAACACCGGGGAGCTGTTTTTT. The encoded protein is CASSLLAGANTGELFF.